These 27 T cell receptor beta chains originate from one sample sequenced in a study of T cells in women clearing cervical HPV infection. Sequenced by immunoSEQ multiplex PCR; TCRdb stores in-frame clones only, minus some. Recorded for this sample: roughly 20,000 clones. The sample was blood buffy coat. The origin of the receptors is a woman between 18 and 75 years old with a cervical HPV16 infection that either progressed to CIN3+ or cleared (not recorded which).

For this clone: The CDR3 extends 3 residues past the end of the read, so its final part is completed from the germline J gene. The rearrangement links TRBV10-3 to TRBJ2-1, with TRBD2 matching over 13 bases. The CDR3 consists of 14 residues. V shed 8 bases, J shed 7 bases, and the junction held 5 bases outside the gene matches. The germline V gene has CDR1 ENHRY and CDR2 SYGVKD. Here the CDR3 reads CAIEGLAGSNEQFF. The CDR3 bases that were read are TGTGCCATCGAGGGACTAGCGGGGAGTAATGAG.

With respect to this clone: The read finishes 3 residues shy of the CDR3 end, and the germline J gene is used to complete it. V usage is TRBV19 and J usage is TRBJ1-5, with D unclear. Trimming pared 3 bases from V and 4 bases from J, leaving 4 bases between. This CDR3 is built from 12 residues. Germline V CDR1 and CDR2: LNHDA, SQIVND (reference sequence). CDR3 loop: CASSIQNQPQHF. The covered CDR3 bases are TGTGCCAGTAGTATTCAGAATCAGCCC.

As concerns this clone: The CDR3 is cut off 3 residues early in the read; its end comes from the germline J gene. The V call is TRBV28, the J call TRBJ1-4; 8 bases are shared with TRBD1. J gave up 6 bases and V 2 bases, and 11 bases lay outside the gene matches. The CDR3 has 17 residues. Germline CDR1 and CDR2: MDHEN and SYDVKM. The covered CDR3 bases are TGTGCCAGCAGTTTAAGTACAATGACAGGGGTTGATGAAAAA. Amino acids: CASSLSTMTGVDEK. The full CDR3 sequence reads CASSLSTMTGVDEKLFF.

Worth noting for this clone: The DNA ends 3 residues before the CDR3 does, and the rest of the CDR3 is filled in from the germline J gene. This sample includes further DNA sequences coding for the same CDR3. V usage is TRBV5-1 and J usage is TRBJ1-3; 7 bases fit TRBD1. Germline V gene data show CDR1 as SGHRS and CDR2 as YFSETQ. The V gene end was trimmed by 0 bases and the J gene end by 3 bases; junction bases not matched to a gene: 0. The length of the CDR3 is 14 residues. CDR3 loop: CASSLGQGGNTIYF. Incomplete CDR3 DNA: TGCGCCAGCAGCTTGGGACAGGGTGGAAACACC.

Regarding this clone: The read ends 3 residues before the CDR3 terminus; that terminus is restored from the germline J gene. J is TRBJ1-3 and V is TRBV13; 8 nucleotides match TRBD1. V was clipped by 5 bases and J by 2 bases; unmatched bases: 8. The CDR3 runs to 16 residues. Germline V gene lookup returns CDR1 PRHDT and CDR2 FYEKMQ (reference sequence). The part of the CDR3 DNA that was read is TGTGCCAGCAGCCCGTTAGACAGGGGACCTGGAAACACC. It codes for CASSPLDRGPGNT. The CDR3 as a whole reads CASSPLDRGPGNTIYF.

Concerning this clone itself: The read finishes 3 residues shy of the CDR3 end, and the germline J gene is used to complete it. V is TRBV11-2 and J is TRBJ2-5; D perhaps matches TRBD2 (5 bases). Germline values: CDR1 SGHAT, CDR2 FQNNGV. Trimming removed 1 base from V and 7 bases from J, with 13 bases in between. The CDR3 is 14 residues long. CDR3: CASSLGGPSPTQYF. CDR3 DNA (partial): TGTGCCAGCAGCTTAGGAGGGCCCTCGCCGACC.

With respect to this clone: The read terminates 3 residues ahead of where the CDR3 ends, so the germline J gene completes it. The J gene is TRBJ1-4, the V gene TRBV7-9; 9 nucleotides line up with TRBD1. J lost 8 bases, V lost 4 bases, and 8 bases had no gene match. Germline V gives CDR1 SEHNR, CDR2 FQNEAQ (reference sequence). The CDR3 covers 15 residues. Incomplete CDR3 DNA: TGTGCCAGCAGCTCGCTAAGGACAGGGGTGGAAAAA. The encoded protein is CASSSLRTGVEK. The CDR3 as a whole reads CASSSLRTGVEKLFF.

As for this clone: The read ends 3 residues early relative to the CDR3; the germline J gene fills the gap. The chain carries TRBV5-1 and TRBJ2-1, with 8 bases fitting TRBD1. Germline lookup yields CDR1 SGHRS and CDR2 YFSETQ. The CDR3 sequence is 14 residues long. With V trimmed by 4 bases and J by 8 bases, 8 bases remained unmatched. The CDR3 loop reads CASSGRTGRDEQFF. The part of the CDR3 DNA that was read is TGCGCCAGCAGCGGAAGGACAGGGCGGGATGAG.

Worth noting for this clone: The sequence runs out 3 residues before the end of the CDR3; the remainder is reconstructed from the germline J gene. The genes are TRBV6-1 and TRBJ2-3, with TRBD2 identical over 12 bases. From germline, CDR1 is MNHNS and CDR2 SASEGT. The CDR3 runs to 17 residues. This chain's CDR3 is CASSESTTSGGQETQYF. CDR3 bases read: TGTGCCAGCAGTGAATCTACGACTAGCGGGGGCCAAGAGACG.

In regard to this clone: The read halts 3 residues ahead of the CDR3 end, with the missing end drawn from the germline J gene. The gene calls are TRBV4-2 and TRBJ2-7; TRBD2 matches at 12 bases. After removal of 2 bases from V and 3 bases from J, the junction contained 11 bases not matched to a gene. The germline gives CDR1 LGHNA, CDR2 YNFKEQ. This CDR3 is 18 amino acids long. The CDR3 bases that were read are TGTGCCAGCAGCCAACGCCTCTCGACTAGCGGGGGAGGCTACGAG. Protein product: CASSQRLSTSGGGYE. The CDR3 in its entirety is CASSQRLSTSGGGYEQYF.

Concerning this clone: The read comes to an end 3 residues before the CDR3 does, leaving the germline J gene to fill in the end. The V gene is TRBV7-2, the J gene TRBJ1-2; 10 bases are a match to TRBD1. The CDR3 contains 15 residues. Germline lookup yields CDR1 SGHTA and CDR2 FQGNSA. V dropped 5 bases and J dropped 7; count of bases not matched to a gene: 10. The sequenced CDR3 bases are TGTGCCAGCAGCCCTTTAGGGGACAGGGGCGGTGGC. Its translation: CASSPLGDRGGG. The full-length CDR3 reads as CASSPLGDRGGGYTF.

To note about this clone: The CDR3 goes on 3 residues after the read ends, and that part is filled in from the germline J gene. This chain uses TRBV10-1 with TRBJ1-4; the match to TRBD1 covers 11 bases. The CDR3 sequence is 17 residues long. The J segment lost 3 bases and the V segment lost 8 bases, leaving 11 bases of the junction unmatched. Germline V gene lookup returns CDR1 WNHNN and CDR2 SYGVQD (reference sequence). CDR3 region: CASFEDRGQVANEKLFF. The part of the CDR3 DNA that was read is TGCGCCAGCTTCGAGGACAGGGGGCAGGTGGCTAATGAAAAA.

This CDR3 reads CAWTGLAYADTYTF. The part of the CDR3 DNA that was read is TGTGCCTGGACTGGACTAGCGTACGCAGATACC. The genes are TRBV30 and TRBJ1-2; D is ambiguous. The sequenced fragment ends 3 residues before the CDR3 boundary, so the rest is inferred from the germline J gene. CDR1 and CDR2 (germline): GTSNPN, SVGIG (reference sequence). The CDR3 has 14 amino acids.

Remarks on this clone: The read terminates 3 residues ahead of where the CDR3 ends, so the germline J gene completes it. This chain connects TRBV7-9 to TRBJ2-2; 9 bases are shared with TRBD2. Germline V lookup: CDR1 SEHNR, CDR2 FQNEAQ (reference sequence). The CDR3 length is 13 residues. The covered CDR3 bases are TGTGCCAGCACCCAGCGGGGGGCCAACGTG. It codes for CASTQRGANV. The entire CDR3 protein is CASTQRGANVLFF.

Comments on this clone: Coverage ceases 3 residues before the CDR3 finishes, and the germline J gene fills in the end. The chain employs TRBV7-8 and TRBJ1-4; D is perhaps TRBD1 (5 bases). The CDR3 is made up of 15 amino acids. V lost 4 bases and J lost 4, with 13 bases in between. Germline values: CDR1 SGHVS, CDR2 FQNEAQ. This CDR3 is CASSSRQSNNEKLFF. CDR3 DNA, as far as it was read: TGTGCCAGCAGCTCCCGACAGAGTAATAATGAAAAA.

In regard to this clone: The read gets to within 3 residues of the CDR3 end, and the germline J gene fills in the rest. The chain employs TRBV7-2 and TRBJ1-5; 11 bases agree with TRBD1. The CDR3 sequence is 15 residues long. The germline V gene encodes CDR1 SGHTA and CDR2 FQGNSA. V was pared by 5 bases and J by 5 bases, with 5 bases of the junction left unmatched. The CDR3 region is CASSRGTGGDQPQHF. CDR3 bases read: TGTGCCAGCAGCCGCGGGACAGGGGGGGATCAGCCC.

As regards this clone: From the germline J gene comes the end of the CDR3, since the read stops 3 residues before it. This chain uses TRBV19 with TRBJ1-2, with D perhaps matching TRBD1 (5 bases). The germline CDR1 and CDR2 sequences are LNHDA and SQIVND (reference sequence). The CDR3 spans 13 residues. The CDR3 bases that were read are TGTGCCACCGCGGGGGACCGCACAGATACC. Translation gives CATAGDRTDT. The CDR3, in full, reads CATAGDRTDTYTF.

The CDR3 DNA, read in part, is TGTGCCAGCTCACCAACCGACAGGGAACCC. Amino acids: CASSPTDREP. The complete CDR3 protein is CASSPTDREPQHF. The rearrangement joins TRBV18 to TRBJ1-5; 7 nucleotides agree with TRBD1. The CDR3 end falls 3 residues outside the read, so it is completed with the germline J gene. The length of the CDR3 is 13 residues. Germline V gives CDR1 KGHSH, CDR2 LQKENI.

A remark on this clone: The CDR3 end falls 3 residues outside the read, so it is completed with the germline J gene. This chain connects TRBV19 to TRBJ1-5, with 9 bases identical to TRBD1. The CDR3 loop spans 15 amino acids. V was clipped by 6 bases and J by 0 bases; unmatched bases: 3. Germline CDR1 reads LNHDA; CDR2 reads SQIVND (reference sequence). The sequenced part of the CDR3 DNA is TGTGCCAGTAGACGGACAGGGGATAGCAATCAGCCC. This encodes CASRRTGDSNQP. The whole CDR3 protein reads CASRRTGDSNQPQHF.

Notes on this clone: The read finishes 3 residues shy of the CDR3 end, and the germline J gene is used to complete it. The chain uses TRBV2 and TRBJ1-4; 10 bases are shared with TRBD1. CDR1 and CDR2 from the germline V gene are SNHLY and FYNNEI. This CDR3 is built from 18 residues. The part of the CDR3 DNA that was read is TGTGCCAGCAGTGAGGGACAGGGGATCTACTACTATAATTCACCA. It encodes CASSEGQGIYYYNSP. The entire CDR3 protein reads CASSEGQGIYYYNSPLFF.

Comment on this clone: The read ends 3 residues early relative to the CDR3; the germline J gene fills the gap. V and J are TRBV11-3 and TRBJ2-5; TRBD2 agrees at 9 bases. Germline V gene lookup returns CDR1 SGHNT and CDR2 YENEEA. The J segment lost 2 bases and the V segment lost 1 base, leaving 2 bases of the junction unmatched. The CDR3 loop spans 15 amino acids. The covered CDR3 bases are TGTGCCAGCAGCTTAGTAGCGGGGGCACAAGAGACC. The encoded protein is CASSLVAGAQET. The whole CDR3 reads CASSLVAGAQETQYF.

The CDR3 sequence: CASSRGNNEQFF. The part of the CDR3 DNA that was read is TGTGCCAGCAGCAGGGGAAACAATGAG. The V gene is TRBV7-2, the J gene TRBJ2-1, with D possibly being TRBD1 (5 bases). The CDR3 extends 3 residues past the end of the read, so its final part is completed from the germline J gene. V lost 5 bases to trimming and J lost 5 bases, with 7 bases between them. The CDR3 has 12 amino acids. The germline CDR1 and CDR2 sequences are SGHTA and FQGNSA.

A remark on this clone: Coverage ceases 3 residues before the CDR3 finishes, and the germline J gene fills in the end. This chain joins TRBV20-1 and TRBJ1-1, with a weak D call TRBD1 (6 bases). Germline-derived CDR1 and CDR2 are DFQATT and SNEGSKA (reference sequence). V was trimmed by 6 bases and J by 5 bases, leaving 19 bases between them. The CDR3 spans 14 residues. The part of the CDR3 DNA that was read is TGCAGTGCCAGGGGCAGCACACCTGGGACTGAA. This gives the protein CSARGSTPGTE. The CDR3 reads in full as CSARGSTPGTEAFF.

A word on this clone: The sequence runs out 3 residues before the end of the CDR3; the remainder is reconstructed from the germline J gene. This chain links TRBV18 with TRBJ2-3, with 13 bases aligning to TRBD2. The CDR3 is 18 residues long. Germline loops: CDR1 KGHSH, CDR2 LQKENI. The CDR3 DNA, read in part, is TGTGCCAGCTCACGACGGACTAGCGGGGGCCCCGGGGAGGAGACG. Amino acid sequence: CASSRRTSGGPGEET. The full CDR3 reads CASSRRTSGGPGEETQYF.

The sequenced CDR3 bases are TGTGCCAGTACCCCAGGCGCGGGGGGGCGAGCAGATACG. This encodes CASTPGAGGRADT. The full CDR3 protein reads CASTPGAGGRADTQYF. The chain couples TRBV19 to TRBJ2-3, with 9 nucleotides matching TRBD2. The sequence runs out 3 residues before the end of the CDR3; the remainder is reconstructed from the germline J gene. CDR3 length: 16 residues. Germline CDR1 reads LNHDA; CDR2 reads SQIVND (reference sequence). Losses at the gene ends were 7 bases for V and 4 bases for J; bases not matched to a gene: 12.

A remark on this clone: Sequencing ends 3 residues short of the CDR3 end; the germline J gene provides the rest. The rearrangement links TRBV10-3 to TRBJ2-1; TRBD2 matches at 15 bases. This CDR3 contains 16 residues. Germline CDR1 ENHRY, CDR2 SYGVKD. Trimming took 8 bases from V and 4 from J; bases not matched to a gene: 6. The covered CDR3 bases are TGTGCCATCCAAGCAGGGACTAGCGGGGGGTACAATGAG. It codes for CAIQAGTSGGYNE. The whole CDR3 sequence is CAIQAGTSGGYNEQFF.

Worth noting for this clone: The sequenced fragment ends 3 residues before the CDR3 boundary, so the rest is inferred from the germline J gene. The V and J genes are TRBV12-5 and TRBJ1-5, with 8 bases aligning to TRBD1. CDR1 and CDR2 from the germline V gene are LGHNT and FRNRAP. V lost 6 bases and J lost 9; bases outside the gene matches: 7. The CDR3 sequence is 13 residues long. CDR3 DNA (partial): TGTGCTAGTGGACAAACCGACAGGGGGCCC. The encoded protein is CASGQTDRGP. The whole CDR3 reads CASGQTDRGPQHF.